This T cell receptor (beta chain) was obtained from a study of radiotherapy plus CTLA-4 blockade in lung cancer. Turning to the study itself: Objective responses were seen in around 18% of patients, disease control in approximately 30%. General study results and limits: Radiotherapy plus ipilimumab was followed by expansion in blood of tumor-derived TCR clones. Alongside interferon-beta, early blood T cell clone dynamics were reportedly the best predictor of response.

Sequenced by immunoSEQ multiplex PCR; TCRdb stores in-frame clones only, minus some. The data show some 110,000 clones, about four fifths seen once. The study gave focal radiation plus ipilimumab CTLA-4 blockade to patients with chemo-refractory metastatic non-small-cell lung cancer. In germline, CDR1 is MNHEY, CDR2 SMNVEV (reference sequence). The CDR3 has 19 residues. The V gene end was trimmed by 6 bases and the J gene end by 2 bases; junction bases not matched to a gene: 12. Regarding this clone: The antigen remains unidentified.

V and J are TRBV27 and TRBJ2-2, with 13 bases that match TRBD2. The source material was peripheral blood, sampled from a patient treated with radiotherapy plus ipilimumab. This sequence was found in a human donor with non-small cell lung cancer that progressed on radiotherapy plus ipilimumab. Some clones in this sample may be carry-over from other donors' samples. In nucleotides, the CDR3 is TGTGCCAGCAGCGACTGGGGAACTAGCGGGGGGGGTAACACCGGGGAGCTGTTTTTT. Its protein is CASSDWGTSGGGNTGELFF.